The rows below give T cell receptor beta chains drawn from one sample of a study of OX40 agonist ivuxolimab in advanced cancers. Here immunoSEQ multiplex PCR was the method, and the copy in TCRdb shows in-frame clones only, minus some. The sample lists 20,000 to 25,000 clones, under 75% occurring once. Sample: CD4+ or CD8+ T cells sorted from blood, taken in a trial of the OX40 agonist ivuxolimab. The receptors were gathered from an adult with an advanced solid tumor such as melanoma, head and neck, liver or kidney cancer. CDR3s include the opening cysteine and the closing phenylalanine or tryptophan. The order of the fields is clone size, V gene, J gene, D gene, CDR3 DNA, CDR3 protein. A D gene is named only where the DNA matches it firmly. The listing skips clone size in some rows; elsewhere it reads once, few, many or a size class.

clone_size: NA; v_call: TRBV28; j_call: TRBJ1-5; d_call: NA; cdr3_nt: TGTGCCAGCAGTTTATTATCGGGGAGGATAGATCAGCCCCAGCATTTT; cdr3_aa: CASSLLSGRIDQPQHF
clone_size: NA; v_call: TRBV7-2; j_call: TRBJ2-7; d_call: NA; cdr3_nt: TGTGCCAGCAGCTTAATGGACGGGAAGTACTACGAGCAGTACTTC; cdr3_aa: CASSLMDGKYYEQYF
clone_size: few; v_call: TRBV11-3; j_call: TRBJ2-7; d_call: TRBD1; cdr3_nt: TGTGCCAGCAGCTCTAGACAGGGACCCTCCTACGAGCAGTACTTC; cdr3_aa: CASSSRQGPSYEQYF
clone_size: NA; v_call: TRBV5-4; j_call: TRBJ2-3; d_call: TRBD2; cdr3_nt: TGTGCCAGCAGCTCCGACCCGGGACTAGCGGGGGGGCCCGCGGGGTATTTT; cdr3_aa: CASSSDPGLAGGPAGYF
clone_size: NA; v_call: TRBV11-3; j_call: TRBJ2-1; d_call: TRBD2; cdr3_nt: TGTGCCAGCAGCTTAGGCACGGGACTAGCGGGAAACAATGAGCAGTTCTTC; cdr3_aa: CASSLGTGLAGNNEQFF
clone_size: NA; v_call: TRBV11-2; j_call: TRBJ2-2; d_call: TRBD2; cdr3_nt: TGTGCCAGCAGGTCCTCCGGGACTAGCGGGGGGGCCGTTTTTGGGGAGCTGTTTTTT; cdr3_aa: CASRSSGTSGGAVFGELFF
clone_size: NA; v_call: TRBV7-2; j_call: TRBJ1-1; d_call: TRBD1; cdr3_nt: TGTGCCAGCAGCTTAGGAGCAGGGGGGAAAGCGAACACTGAAGCTTTCTTT; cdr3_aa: CASSLGAGGKANTEAFF
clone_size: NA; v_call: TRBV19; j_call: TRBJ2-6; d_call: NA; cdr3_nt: TGTGCCAGTAGTATCCCGGGACGAGCCTCTGGGGCCAACGTCCTGACTTTC; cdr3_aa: CASSIPGRASGANVLTF
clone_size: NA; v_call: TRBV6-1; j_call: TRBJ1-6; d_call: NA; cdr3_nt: TGTGCCACCTCCAGTTTTTCCTATAATTCACCCCTCCACTTT; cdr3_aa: CATSSFSYNSPLHF
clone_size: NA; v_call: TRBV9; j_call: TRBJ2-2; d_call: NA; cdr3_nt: TGTGCCAGCAGCGTAGAAGTGGGGGCGGACACCGGGGAGCTGTTTTTT; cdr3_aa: CASSVEVGADTGELFF
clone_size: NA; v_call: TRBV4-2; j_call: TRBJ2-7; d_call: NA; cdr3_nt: TGTGCCAGCAGTCGGCGATCCAGCCACCAGAACCTGCGGTCTTACGAGCAGTACTTC; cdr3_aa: CASSRRSSHQNLRSYEQYF
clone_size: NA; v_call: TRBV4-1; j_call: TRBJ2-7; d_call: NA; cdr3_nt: TGCGCCAGCAGCCAAGGACAGACAAGCTACGAGCAGTACTTC; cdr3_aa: CASSQGQTSYEQYF
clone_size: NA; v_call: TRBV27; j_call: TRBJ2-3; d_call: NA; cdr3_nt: TGTGCCAGCAGAGCTTACGACCGTAGCACAGATACGCAGTATTTT; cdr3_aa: CASRAYDRSTDTQYF
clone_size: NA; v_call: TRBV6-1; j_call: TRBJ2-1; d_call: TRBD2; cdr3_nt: TGTGCCAGCAGGCCCACGGGGGGGCGCTTGAATGAGCAGTTCTTC; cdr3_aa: CASRPTGGRLNEQFF
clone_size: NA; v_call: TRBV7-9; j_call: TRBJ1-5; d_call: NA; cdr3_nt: TGTGCCAGCAGCTTAGGGGGAGGCCAGCCCCAGCATTTT; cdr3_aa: CASSLGGGQPQHF
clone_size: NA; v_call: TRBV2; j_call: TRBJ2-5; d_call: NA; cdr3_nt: TGTGCCAGCACCGAAAACCGAGGGACCCTCGGGAAGACCCAGTACTTC; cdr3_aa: CASTENRGTLGKTQYF
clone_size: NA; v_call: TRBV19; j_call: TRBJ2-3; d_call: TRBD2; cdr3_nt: TGTGCCAGTAGTATCCTAGCGGGGGCCACAGATACGCAGTATTTT; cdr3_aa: CASSILAGATDTQYF
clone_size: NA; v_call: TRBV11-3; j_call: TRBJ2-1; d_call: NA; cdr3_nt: TGTGCCAGCAGCCCAACAGTAAGCTCCTACAATGAGCAGTTCTTC; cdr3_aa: CASSPTVSSYNEQFF
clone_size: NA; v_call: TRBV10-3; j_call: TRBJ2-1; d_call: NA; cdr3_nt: TGTGCCATCAGTGAGGGGGTGGGGAGCTCCTACAATGAGCAGTTCTTC; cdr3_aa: CAISEGVGSSYNEQFF
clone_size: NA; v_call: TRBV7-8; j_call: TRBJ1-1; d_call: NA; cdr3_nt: TGTGCCAGCAGCTTAGCGAGAAGAAAAACTGAAGCTTTCTTT; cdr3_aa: CASSLARRKTEAFF
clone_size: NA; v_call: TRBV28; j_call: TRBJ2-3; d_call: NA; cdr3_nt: TGTGCCAGCAGTTCCTATGGCGGAGTACAAGGCACAGATACGCAGTATTTT; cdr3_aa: CASSSYGGVQGTDTQYF
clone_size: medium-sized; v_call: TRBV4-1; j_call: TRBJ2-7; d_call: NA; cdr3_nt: TGCGCCAGCAGCCAACATACAGATTCCTACGAGCAGTACTTC; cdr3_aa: CASSQHTDSYEQYF
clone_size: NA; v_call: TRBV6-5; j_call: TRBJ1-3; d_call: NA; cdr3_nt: TGTGCCAGCAGTTACGGGCAAAACTCTGGAAACACCATATATTTT; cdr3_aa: CASSYGQNSGNTIYF
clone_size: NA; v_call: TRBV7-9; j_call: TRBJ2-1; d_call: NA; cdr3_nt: TGTGCCAGCAGCTTACCCGGGGAGCAGTTCTTC; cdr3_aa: CASSLPGEQFF
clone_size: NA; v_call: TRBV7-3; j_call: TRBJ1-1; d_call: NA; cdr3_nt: TGTGCCAGCAGCTTCAACGGACTCATGAACACTGAAGCTTTCTTT; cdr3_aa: CASSFNGLMNTEAFF
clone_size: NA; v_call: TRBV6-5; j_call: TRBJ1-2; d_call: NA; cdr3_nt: TGTGCCAGCAGTTACGGCGTAGGGCAGGACATGGGCTACACCTTC; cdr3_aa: CASSYGVGQDMGYTF
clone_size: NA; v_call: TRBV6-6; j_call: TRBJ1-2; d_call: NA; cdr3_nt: TGTGCCAGCACCCACGGGCAGGGTGTTGGCTACACCTTC; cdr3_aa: CASTHGQGVGYTF
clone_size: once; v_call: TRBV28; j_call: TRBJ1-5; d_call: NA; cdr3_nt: TGTGCCAGCAGTCATTATCGCCAGCCCCAGCATTTT; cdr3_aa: CASSHYRQPQHF
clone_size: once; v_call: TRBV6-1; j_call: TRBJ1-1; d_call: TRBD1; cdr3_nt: TGTGCCAGCAGTGAGCAGACAGGGTTGAACACTGAAGCTTTCTTT; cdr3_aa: CASSEQTGLNTEAFF
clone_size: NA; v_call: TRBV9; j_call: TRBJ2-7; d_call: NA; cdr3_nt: TGTGCCAGCAGCCTGGGGGCTCGGGGCTCCTACGAGCAGTACTTC; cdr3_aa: CASSLGARGSYEQYF
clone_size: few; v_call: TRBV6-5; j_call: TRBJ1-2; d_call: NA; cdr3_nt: TGTGCCAGCAGTCCTTTAGGCTACACCTTC; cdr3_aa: CASSPLGYTF
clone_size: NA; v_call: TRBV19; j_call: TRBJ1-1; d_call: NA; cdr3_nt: TGTGCCAGTAGTATAGCCGGGACCGAAGCTTTCTTT; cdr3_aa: CASSIAGTEAFF
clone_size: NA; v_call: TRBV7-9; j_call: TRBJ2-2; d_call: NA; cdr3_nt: TGTGCCAGCACCGCTGGCAAGAGCACCGGGGAGCTGTTTTTT; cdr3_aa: CASTAGKSTGELFF
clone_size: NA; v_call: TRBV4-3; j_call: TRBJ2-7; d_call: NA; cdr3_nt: TGCGCCAGCAGCCAAGAGATCGCGCAGTTCGGTCAAGGCTACGAGCAGTACTTC; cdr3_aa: CASSQEIAQFGQGYEQYF
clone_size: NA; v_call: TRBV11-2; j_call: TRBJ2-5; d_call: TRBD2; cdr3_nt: TGTGCCAGCAGCTCCTTGAGGACGGCTAGCGGGGGAGCCGGGGCCCAGTACTTC; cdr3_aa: CASSSLRTASGGAGAQYF
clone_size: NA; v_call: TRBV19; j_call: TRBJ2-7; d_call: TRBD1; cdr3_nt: TGTGCCAGTAGTACTTGGACAGGGGATGAGCAGTACTTC; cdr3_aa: CASSTWTGDEQYF
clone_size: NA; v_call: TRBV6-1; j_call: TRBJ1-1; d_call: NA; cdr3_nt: TGTGCCAGCAGCCACGGCGGGGGTGTAGAAGCTTTCTTT; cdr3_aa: CASSHGGGVEAFF
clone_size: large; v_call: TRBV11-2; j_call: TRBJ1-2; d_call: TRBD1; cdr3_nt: TGTGCCAGCAGCTTCAGGGGGGATTGGGAAAACTATGGCTACACCTTC; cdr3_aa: CASSFRGDWENYGYTF
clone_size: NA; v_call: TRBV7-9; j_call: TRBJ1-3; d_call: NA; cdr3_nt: TGTGCCAGCAGCTCTCCCGCGAGGGCCCGAACCTCTGGAAACACCATATATTTT; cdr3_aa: CASSSPARARTSGNTIYF
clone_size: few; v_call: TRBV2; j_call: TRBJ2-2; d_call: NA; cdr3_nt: TGTGCCAGCAGTCCCTGGCGGGGGAACACCGGGGAGCTGTTTTTT; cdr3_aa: CASSPWRGNTGELFF
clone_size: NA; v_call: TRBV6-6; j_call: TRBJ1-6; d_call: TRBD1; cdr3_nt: TGTGCCAGCAGTTACCCGAGGGACAGTTATTCACCCCTCCACTTT; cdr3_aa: CASSYPRDSYSPLHF
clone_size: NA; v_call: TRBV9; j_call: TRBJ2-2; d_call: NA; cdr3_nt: TGTGCCAGCAGCGTACCCAGGGGACACTCGGACACCGGGGAGCTGTTTTTT; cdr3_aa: CASSVPRGHSDTGELFF
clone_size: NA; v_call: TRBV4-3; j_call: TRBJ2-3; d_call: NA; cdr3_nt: TGCGCCAGCAGCCAAATGGCGGGTAGAAGCACAGATACGCAGTATTTT; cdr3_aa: CASSQMAGRSTDTQYF
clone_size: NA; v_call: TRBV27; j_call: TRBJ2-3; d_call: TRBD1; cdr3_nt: TGTGCCAGCCGGAGGACAGGGGAGTTGGCAGATACGCAGTATTTT; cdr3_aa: CASRRTGELADTQYF
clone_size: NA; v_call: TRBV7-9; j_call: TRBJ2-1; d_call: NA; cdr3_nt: TGTGCCAGCAGCTTATACGGGCAGCGTAATTACAATGAGCAGTTCTTC; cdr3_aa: CASSLYGQRNYNEQFF
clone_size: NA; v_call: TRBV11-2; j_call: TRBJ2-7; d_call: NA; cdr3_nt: TGTGCCAGCAGCCCCCGGTGGTGGGGGGAAGAAGTAGGCGAGCAGTACTTC; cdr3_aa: CASSPRWWGEEVGEQYF
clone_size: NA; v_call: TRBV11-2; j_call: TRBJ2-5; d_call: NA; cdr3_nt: TGTGCCAGCAGCGAAGGGACACTTCAAGAGACCCAGTACTTC; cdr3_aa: CASSEGTLQETQYF
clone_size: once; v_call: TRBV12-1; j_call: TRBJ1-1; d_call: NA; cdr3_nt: TGTGCCAGCAGCTTTGGGAGGAACCCGTGGTTGGAAGCTTTCTTT; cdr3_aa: CASSFGRNPWLEAFF
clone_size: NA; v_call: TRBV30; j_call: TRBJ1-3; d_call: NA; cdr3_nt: TGTGCCTGGAGTGGAGGGGCGCGAGGAAACACCATATATTTT; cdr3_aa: CAWSGGARGNTIYF
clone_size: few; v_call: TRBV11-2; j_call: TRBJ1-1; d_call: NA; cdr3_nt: TGTGCCAGCAGCATTGCACAGGTACTAATAACAGAAGCTTTCTTT; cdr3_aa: CASSIAQVLITEAFF
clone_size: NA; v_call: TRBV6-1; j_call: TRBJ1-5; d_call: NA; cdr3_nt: TGTGCCAGCAGTGAAGAGTCAGGGGTCGGCAATCAGCCCCAGCATTTT; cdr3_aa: CASSEESGVGNQPQHF
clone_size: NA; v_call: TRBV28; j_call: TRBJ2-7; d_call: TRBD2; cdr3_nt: TGTGCCAGCAGTCTGACGCTGGGAGGGGAGCAGTACTTC; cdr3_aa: CASSLTLGGEQYF
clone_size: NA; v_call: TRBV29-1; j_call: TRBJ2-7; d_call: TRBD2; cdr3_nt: TGCAGCGCCCGGACTAGCGGCTCCTACGAGCAGTACTTC; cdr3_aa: CSARTSGSYEQYF
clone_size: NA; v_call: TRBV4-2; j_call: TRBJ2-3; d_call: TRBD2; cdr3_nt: TGTGCCAGCAGCTCGGGACTAGCGGGGGAAAGAGATACGCAGTATTTT; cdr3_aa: CASSSGLAGERDTQYF